This is a list of T cell receptor beta chains from one sample in a study of control samples from healthy donors and cancer patients. Here immunoSEQ multiplex PCR was the method, and the copy in TCRdb shows in-frame clones only, minus some. In the table there are about 59,000 clones, about 92% of which are singletons. What was sequenced was PBMCs. The receptor source for this set is a man aged 40-49 years with colorectal cancer. CDR3s include the opening cysteine and the closing phenylalanine or tryptophan. D genes are given only for firm matches. Some rows mark clone size as missing; the rest say once, few, many or name a class of expanded clone.

TRBJ1-1 TRBV27 . . CASSFGGALNTEAFF
TRBJ1-4 TRBV7-9 . . CASSPVQGATNEKLFF
TRBJ1-1 TRBV12-3/TRBV12-4 . . CASRKTGNTEAFF
TRBJ2-2 TRBV5-1 . TRBD2 CASSLAGGATGELFF
TRBJ2-5 TRBV5-1 once TRBD1 CASSWDRVVGETQYF
TRBJ2-1 TRBV27 . TRBD2 CASVARGMSGGPSSYNEQFF
TRBJ1-1 TRBV12-3/TRBV12-4 . . CASSLQIRTEAFF
TRBJ2-7 TRBV13 . TRBD1 CASTRTGAYEQYF
TRBJ1-5 TRBV6-5 . . CASSSSGGNQPQHF
TRBJ2-5 TRBV18 . TRBD2 CASRRTSGGQETQYF
TRBJ2-7 TRBV7-2 . . CASSPIADPTYEQYF
TRBJ1-4 TRBV6-5 . . CASRGFEGDDEKLFF
TRBJ1-2 TRBV9 few TRBD1 CASRGQNNYGYTF
TRBJ2-7 TRBV9 . . CASSARDLTYEQYF
TRBJ1-5 TRBV6-2/TRBV6-3 . TRBD1 CASSYSLDRGISNQPQHF
TRBJ2-3 TRBV6-6 . . CASSYLGGTDTQYF
TRBJ1-3 TRBV28 . . CASSLLAGSQIGNTIYF
TRBJ2-7 TRBV3-1/TRBV3-2 . . CASSPYSSPTGEQYF
TRBJ2-5 TRBV30 . TRBD2 CAWSVRGGETQYF
TRBJ1-4 TRBV7-9 . . CASSPHSGVGVEKLFF
TRBJ2-3 TRBV9 . TRBD2 CASSVIGGAADTQYF
TRBJ2-5 TRBV4-1 . TRBD1 CASSQDSPRGETQYF
TRBJ2-3 TRBV21-1 . . CASRPRGPVFPSTDTQYF
TRBJ2-7 TRBV6-5 . . CASSYRGSYEQYF
TRBJ1-5 TRBV7-2 . TRBD1 CASSFTGVQPQHF
TRBJ2-7 TRBV11-2 . TRBD1 CASSLDRGNEQYF
TRBJ2-7 TRBV12-3/TRBV12-4 . . CASSPSLFYEQYF
TRBJ2-3 TRBV11-2 . . CASSLLRKSTDTQYF
TRBJ1-4 TRBV5-1 . TRBD1 CASRTGGNEKLFF
TRBJ1-5 TRBV6-2/TRBV6-3 . . CASSLRGRALNQPQHF
TRBJ2-7 TRBV7-9 . . CASSWGTGYEQYF
TRBJ2-3 TRBV2 once . CASSRKGLSTDTQYF
TRBJ1-1 TRBV19 once . CASSLWAANTEAFF
TRBJ1-4 TRBV2 . . CASSEVLVGIGEKLFF
TRBJ2-7 TRBV9 . TRBD1 CASSVGQGSIYEQYF
TRBJ1-1 TRBV2 . TRBD1 CASKRDRARDTEAFF
TRBJ1-2 TRBV6-6 . TRBD1 CASILQGGGYTF